The 6 T cell receptor beta chains reported below all come from one sample, sequenced in a study of cytomegalovirus exposure and HLA in healthy donors. Researchers ran the PCR with 60 Vbeta and 13 Jbeta primers. This table comes from immunoSEQ multiplex PCR, and its TCRdb copy is limited to in-frame clones, with some not included. The data hold more than 60,000 clones, with 70% to 85% observed a single time. Sequenced: PBMCs. The receptors shown here come from a man aged 70 or older in good health and CMV-seropositive.

The chain carries TRBV18 and TRBJ2-7, with D perhaps TRBD1 (5 bases). The V and J ends lost 4 bases and 3 bases respectively, with 10 bases between them. The CDR3 length is 13 residues. The germline V gene encodes CDR1 KGHSH and CDR2 LQKENI. The CDR3 sequence: CASSQQELYEQYF. The CDR3 DNA is TGTGCCAGCTCACAACAGGAACTCTACGAGCAGTACTTC.

This rearrangement joins TRBV10-3 to TRBJ1-2; TRBD1 agrees at 8 bases. The germline V gene has CDR1 ENHRY and CDR2 SYGVKD. V dropped 3 bases and J dropped 8; count of bases not matched to a gene: 5. The CDR3 extends over 13 amino acids. Written as DNA, the CDR3 is TGTGCCATCAGTGACTGGACAGGGCTCGGCTACACCTTC. Translated: CAISDWTGLGYTF.

The chain joins TRBV29-1 to TRBJ2-7, with a tentative D call TRBD2 (6 bases). From germline, CDR1 is SQVTM and CDR2 ANQGSEA. The CDR3 is 14 amino acids. Trimming left V 0 bases short and J 7 bases short, with 16 bases between. The CDR3 loop reads CSVEENVGTGEQYF. The CDR3 nucleotides read TGCAGCGTTGAAGAAAATGTTGGGACTGGGGAGCAGTACTTC.

This clone has just a few counts. This chain's CDR3 is CASMQLSSGNTIYF. In DNA, the CDR3 is TGTGCCAGCATGCAGTTGTCCTCTGGAAACACCATATATTTT. This rearrangement joins TRBV7-2 to TRBJ1-3; D remains unclear. Trimming took off 7 bases at V and 0 bases at J, with 10 bases between the two ends. CDR3 size: 14 residues. Germline CDR1 reads SGHTA; CDR2 reads FQGNSA.

The chain uses TRBV18 and TRBJ1-5; D possibly corresponds to TRBD1 (5 bases). Deletions cut 3 bases from V and 6 bases from J, with 18 bases between. This CDR3 spans 16 amino acids. Germline values: CDR1 KGHSH, CDR2 LQKENI. The CDR3 region is CASSPGGGTRSQPQHF. The DNA for the CDR3 is TGTGCCAGCTCACCCGGCGGGGGTACACGTTCTCAGCCCCAGCATTTT. The whole variable domain, remainder taken from reference TRBV18 and TRBJ1-5, is NAGVMQNPRHLVRRRGQEARLRCSPMKGHSHVYWYRQLPEEGLKFMVYLQKENIIDESGMPKERFSAEFPKEGPSILRIQQVVRGDSAAYFCASSPGGGTRSQPQHFGDGTRLSIL.

The rearrangement joins TRBV7-2 to TRBJ2-5; D perhaps matches TRBD2 (6 bases). Trimming pared 3 bases from V and 4 bases from J, leaving 18 bases between. Germline CDR1 SGHTA, CDR2 FQGNSA. CDR3 length: 16 amino acids. CDR3 residues: CASSFRVAGPGETQYF. In DNA, the CDR3 is TGTGCCAGCAGCTTCCGAGTGGCGGGGCCGGGAGAGACCCAGTACTTC.